The 17 T cell receptor beta chains listed next were all sequenced from one sample in a study of T cell changes during pregnancy in multiple sclerosis. Profiling relied on immunoSEQ multiplex PCR, and the TCRdb table lists in-frame clones only, not all of them. The table includes about 55,000 clones, 85% to 95% detected once. The sample here was CD8+ T cells from peripheral blood mononuclear cells, taken in the third trimester of pregnancy. These TCRs come from a female donor with multiple sclerosis, enrolled in a pregnancy study.

Only one count was recorded for this clone. The chain couples TRBV28 to TRBJ2-1, with 7 bases aligning to TRBD1. V lost 6 bases and J lost 8; bases outside the gene matches: 10. This CDR3 has 14 residues. Germline CDR1 reads MDHEN; CDR2 reads SYDVKM. The CDR3 bases are TGTGCCAGCAGGCGACCCGGGACAGTCCATGAGCAGTTCTTC. Encoded protein: CASRRPGTVHEQFF.

CDR3 sequence reads: CASSVTSGPSYEQYF. As DNA, the CDR3 is TGTGCCAGCAGCGTCACTAGCGGGCCCTCCTACGAGCAGTACTTC. The rearrangement uses TRBV13 and TRBJ2-7, with 9 bases lining up with TRBD2. This CDR3 is built from 15 residues. In germline, CDR1 is PRHDT, CDR2 FYEKMQ (reference sequence). V dropped 5 bases and J dropped 0; count of bases not matched to a gene: 5.

V gene TRBV5-1 combines with J gene TRBJ2-3; D may be TRBD1 (6 bases). Germline V gene lookup returns CDR1 SGHRS and CDR2 YFSETQ. The CDR3 has 14 amino acids. V was pared by 2 bases and J by 3 bases, with 10 bases between. CDR3 sequence: CASSFQGITDTQYF. In DNA, the CDR3 is TGCGCCAGCAGCTTCCAGGGGATTACAGATACGCAGTATTTT.

The genes are TRBV28 and TRBJ2-7; 8 bases line up with TRBD1. The CDR3 extends over 15 amino acids. Germline V gives CDR1 MDHEN, CDR2 SYDVKM. The V and J ends lost 3 bases and 3 bases, in that order; junction bases with no gene match: 7. The chain's CDR3 is CASSLSTGGYYEQYF. CDR3 DNA sequence: TGTGCCAGCAGTTTGTCCACAGGGGGGTACTACGAGCAGTACTTC.

V usage is TRBV4-1 and J usage is TRBJ2-1; 8 nucleotides line up with TRBD1. CDR1 and CDR2 (germline): MGHRA, YSYEKL. The CDR3 is 14 residues long. J gave up 9 bases and V 3 bases, and 7 bases lay outside the gene matches. The CDR3 coding sequence is TGCGCCAGCAGCCATCTTGACAGGGGTGGTGAGCAGTTCTTC. Amino acids: CASSHLDRGGEQFF.

The genes are TRBV4-1 and TRBJ2-2, with TRBD2 matching 7 bases. V dropped 5 bases and J dropped 6; count of bases not matched to a gene: 6. The CDR3 length is 14 residues. Germline-derived CDR1 and CDR2 are MGHRA and YSYEKL. The CDR3 sequence: CASSASGGPGELFF. The CDR3 DNA reads as TGCGCCAGCAGCGCTAGCGGAGGGCCCGGGGAGCTGTTTTTT.

The chain employs TRBV2 and TRBJ2-7, with TRBD1 matching over 9 bases. The germline V gene has CDR1 SNHLY and CDR2 FYNNEI. J gave up 1 base and V 7 bases, and 5 bases lay outside the gene matches. The CDR3 is 14 residues long. The CDR3 here is CASTRDRVSYEQYF. As DNA, the CDR3 is TGTGCCAGCACCCGGGACAGGGTATCCTACGAGCAGTACTTC.

This sequence joins TRBV10-3 and TRBJ1-1, with 7 bases lining up with TRBD1. The CDR3 runs 15 residues. Germline CDR1 reads ENHRY; CDR2 reads SYGVKD. Trimming removed 6 bases from V and 0 bases from J; junction bases left unmatched: 7. The CDR3 loop is CAIRDRPYMNTEAFF. DNA for the CDR3: TGTGCCATCAGGGACAGGCCCTACATGAACACTGAAGCTTTCTTT.

The rearrangement links TRBV19 to TRBJ1-5; the match to TRBD1 covers 9 bases. The CDR3 totals 13 residues. V was clipped by 6 bases and J by 6 bases; unmatched bases: 3. CDR1 LNHDA and CDR2 SQIVND come from the germline V gene (reference sequence). The DNA for the CDR3 is TGTGCCAGTAGGTTGGACAGGGGTCAGCCCCAGCATTTT. It translates to CASRLDRGQPQHF.

This clone showed up just a few times. The chain uses TRBV28 and TRBJ2-3; 8 nucleotides line up with TRBD2. Germline V gives CDR1 MDHEN, CDR2 SYDVKM. The CDR3 has 15 amino acids. The ends lost 5 bases at V and 0 bases at J; junction bases unmatched: 4. Here the CDR3 reads CASSRRGASTDTQYF. In DNA, the CDR3 is TGTGCCAGCAGTCGGCGGGGGGCCAGCACAGATACGCAGTATTTT.

The CDR3 loop is CASPRADVSCDEQFF. CDR3 coding DNA: TGCGCCAGCCCTCGAGCGGACGTATCATGCGATGAGCAGTTCTTC. V gene TRBV10-2 combines with J gene TRBJ2-1; TRBD2 is a possible D gene (5 bases). There are 15 residues in the CDR3. Trimming took off 8 bases at V and 8 bases at J, with 22 bases between the two ends. In germline, CDR1 is WSHSY, CDR2 SAAADI.

This clone appeared a single time. The chain links TRBV5-6 to TRBJ2-7; a weak D match, TRBD1 (6 bases). V dropped 4 bases and J dropped 3 bases, with 17 bases sitting between them. From germline, CDR1 is SGHDT and CDR2 YYEEEE. The CDR3 covers 15 residues. The CDR3 region is CASSPPGTLYYEQYF. The CDR3 coding sequence is TGTGCCAGCAGCCCCCCCGGGACACTCTACTACGAGCAGTACTTC.

The V call is TRBV7-9, the J call TRBJ2-1; no clear D. CDR1 SEHNR and CDR2 FQNEAQ come from the germline V gene (reference sequence). Trimming took 2 bases from V and 10 from J, leaving 6 bases between them. This CDR3 is built from 11 residues. CDR3 sequence (DNA): TGTGCCAGCAGCTTATCAGAAGAGCAGTTCTTC. Encoded protein: CASSLSEEQFF.

V gene TRBV4-1 combines with J gene TRBJ2-1; 9 bases fit TRBD2. The CDR3 has 17 residues. In germline, CDR1 is MGHRA, CDR2 YSYEKL. The V segment lost 4 bases and the J segment 3 bases; nucleotides outside the gene matches: 10. The CDR3 sequence is CASSPGPTSGHYNEQFF. CDR3 DNA sequence: TGCGCCAGCAGCCCTGGACCGACTAGCGGACACTACAATGAGCAGTTCTTC.

The chain has TRBV14 and TRBJ1-4; TRBD1 matches 9 bases. The germline V gene encodes CDR1 SGHDN and CDR2 FVKESK. V was pared by 3 bases and J by 8 bases, with 4 bases of the junction left unmatched. The CDR3 covers 14 residues. CDR3 nucleotide sequence: TGTGCCAGCAGCCAGTACAGGGGGCAGGAAAAACTGTTTTTT. Translating gives CASSQYRGQEKLFF.

The genes are TRBV28 and TRBJ1-1, with TRBD1 as a possible D gene (5 bases). From germline, CDR1 is MDHEN and CDR2 SYDVKM. Trimming removed 2 bases from V and 8 bases from J, with 6 bases in between. The CDR3 loop spans 11 amino acids. In DNA form, the CDR3 reads TGTGCCAGCAGTTTAACAGGCGAAGCTTTCTTT. Translated, it gives CASSLTGEAFF.

This sequence joins TRBV7-6 and TRBJ1-2; D is uncertain. Per the germline V gene, CDR1 is SGHVS and CDR2 is FNYEAQ. The CDR3 consists of 15 residues. The V gene lost 6 bases and the J gene lost 6 bases, with 20 bases spanning the gap. The chain's CDR3 is CASRPPRLSLHGYTF. CDR3 nucleotide sequence: TGTGCCAGCAGGCCTCCCCGTCTCAGTTTACATGGCTACACCTTC.